This T cell receptor (beta chain) was retrieved from a study of blood T cell repertoires in COVID-19. Measured with immunoSEQ multiplex PCR; TCRdb has only the in-frame clones, and not every one. The repertoire holds some 50,000 clones, with 80% to 85% as singletons. This clone was observed a handful of times. This sequence originates from an older man with acute or convalescent COVID-19. The sample consisted of peripheral blood.

The CDR3 coding sequence is TGCAGCGTTGAAAGTGGGAGGGGGGAGACCCAGTACTTC. As protein: CSVESGRGETQYF. The V gene is TRBV29-1, the J gene TRBJ2-5; TRBD2 might be the D (7 bases). The CDR3 is made up of 13 amino acids. Trimming shortened V by 2 bases and J by 5 bases, and 12 bases separated the two germline ends. Germline V gene sequence: CDR1 SQVTM, CDR2 ANQGSEA.